A selection of T cell receptor beta chains follows, all from one sample in a study of cytomegalovirus exposure and HLA in healthy donors. This table comes from immunoSEQ multiplex PCR, and its TCRdb copy is limited to in-frame clones, with some not included. The table lists 150,000 to 200,000 clones, about 82% of them singletons. Sequenced: PBMCs. The receptors were sampled from a man aged 30 to 39 in good health and CMV-seropositive. CDR3s include the opening cysteine and the closing phenylalanine or tryptophan. A D gene is named only where the DNA matches it firmly. Not all rows give a size; the values are once, few, many and, for expanded clones, a class.

j_call clone_size v_call d_call cdr3_nt cdr3_aa
TRBJ2-7 NA TRBV29-1 NA TGCAGCGTACGCGACGGGACAAACTACGAGCAGTACTTC CSVRDGTNYEQYF
TRBJ2-3 once TRBV4-1 NA TGCGCCAGCAGCCAAGGCCGAGGTAGCGGTCTTAGCACAGATACGCAGTATTTT CASSQGRGSGLSTDTQYF
TRBJ2-2 NA TRBV11-3 NA TGTGCCAGCAGCTTTGGGGCATCGAACACCGGGGAGCTGTTTTTT CASSFGASNTGELFF
TRBJ2-7 NA TRBV4-3 TRBD1 TGCGCCAGCAGCCAAGATAGGGACAGGGACCCCCGAGAGCAGTACTTC CASSQDRDRDPREQYF
TRBJ1-2 NA TRBV7-3 TRBD1 TGTGCCAGCAGCTTAGGGGGACAGGGGGCTGAGGGCTACACCTTC CASSLGGQGAEGYTF
TRBJ1-1 few TRBV7-2 NA TGTGCCAGCAGCTTAGCCAGGGCAGAAGCTTTCTTT CASSLARAEAFF
TRBJ1-1 once TRBV10-3 TRBD1 TGTGCCAGCCTCCGGGACAGGGACATGAACACTGAAGCTTTCTTT CASLRDRDMNTEAFF
TRBJ1-5 NA TRBV5-5 NA TGTGCCAGCAGCACTGTCCAGGGGCATAGCAATCAGCCCCAGCATTTT CASSTVQGHSNQPQHF
TRBJ2-1 NA TRBV12-5 TRBD2 TGTGCTAGTGGTCAAAGGCTAGCGGCCTCCAATGAGCAGTTCTTC CASGQRLAASNEQFF
TRBJ2-1 NA TRBV30 NA TGTGCCTGGAGTGTAGGGGGAGCCTACAATGAGCAGTTCTTC CAWSVGGAYNEQFF
TRBJ2-4 once TRBV6-6 TRBD2 TGTGCCAGCAGCCCGACTAGCGGGGGGATGAAAAACATTCAGTACTTC CASSPTSGGMKNIQYF
TRBJ2-7 NA TRBV5-1 TRBD1 TGCGCCAGCAGCATGGGACAGGGAGCCTACGAGCAGTACTTC CASSMGQGAYEQYF
TRBJ2-7 NA TRBV27 TRBD2 TGTGCCAGCAGTTGGAGCGGGGGTCGCGTCGAGCAGTACTTC CASSWSGGRVEQYF
TRBJ2-3 NA TRBV6-5 TRBD2 TGTGCCAGCAGTCCCGTACTAGCGGGGGTGTATACGCAGTATTTT CASSPVLAGVYTQYF
TRBJ2-3 NA TRBV7-2 NA TGTGCCAGCAGCTCCCGTAAACTGGATACGCAGTATTTT CASSSRKLDTQYF
TRBJ2-5 NA TRBV4-1 TRBD2 TGCGCCAGCAGCCAAGATCGCGGGGGGGCCACCAAGGTGACCCAGTACTTC CASSQDRGGATKVTQYF
TRBJ2-3 few TRBV4-2 NA TGTGCCAGCAGCCTAACTACAGATACGCAGTATTTT CASSLTTDTQYF
TRBJ1-3 NA TRBV5-6 TRBD1 TGTGCCAGCAGCTTGGGGCTAGAGACAGGGTCCGGAAACACCATATATTTT CASSLGLETGSGNTIYF
TRBJ1-2 NA TRBV5-6 TRBD1 TGTGCCAGCAGCCCACCTCCGGGACAGGGACCCACGCCCTATGGCTACACCTTC CASSPPPGQGPTPYGYTF
TRBJ1-5 few TRBV7-2 NA TGTGCCAGCAGCCCAATACTCAATCAGCCCCAGCATTTT CASSPILNQPQHF
TRBJ2-2 NA TRBV4-3 TRBD1 TGCGCCAGCAGTCAGGGGGAAGGGGGCGGCGGGGAGCTGTTTTTT CASSQGEGGGGELFF
TRBJ1-6 few TRBV7-6 NA TGTGCCAGCAGCAGTGGGGCGGCTAATAATTCACCCCTCCACTTT CASSSGAANNSPLHF
TRBJ2-1 NA TRBV5-1 NA TGCGCCAGCAGCTTGGGCGGACACATATACAATGAGCAGTTCTTC CASSLGGHIYNEQFF
TRBJ1-4 NA TRBV13 TRBD1 TGTGCCAGCAGGTTGACAGGGGGCGCAGCTAATGAAAAACTGTTTTTT CASRLTGGAANEKLFF
TRBJ2-2 NA TRBV29-1 NA TGCAGCGGGGGGGTTGGGGGCACCGGGGAGCTGTTTTTT CSGGVGGTGELFF
TRBJ1-2 NA TRBV5-1 NA TGCGCCAGCAGCTCCACGTTCCGGGGGATCCCTAACTATGGCTACACCTTC CASSSTFRGIPNYGYTF
TRBJ2-7 NA TRBV6-5 NA TGTGCCAGCAGTTACGGGCAGGAATACTACGAGCAGTACTTC CASSYGQEYYEQYF
TRBJ2-7 NA TRBV5-5 NA TGTGCCAGCAGCAAGGACTGGGGCTCCTACGAGCAGTACTTC CASSKDWGSYEQYF
TRBJ2-7 NA TRBV10-1 NA TGCGCCAGCAGCGCCGTACAGGGATACGAGCAGTACTTC CASSAVQGYEQYF
TRBJ2-2 NA TRBV7-6 NA TGTGCCAGCAGCTTCGCGGGGGCGCCCACCGGGGAGCTGTTTTTT CASSFAGAPTGELFF
TRBJ2-7 once TRBV4-1 TRBD1 TGCGCCAGCAGCCCCGGACAGGGACCCTCCTACGAGCAGTACTTC CASSPGQGPSYEQYF
TRBJ1-6 NA TRBV2 NA TGTGCCAGCAGTGTTGGGGCGGATCTACCCCTCCACTTT CASSVGADLPLHF
TRBJ2-5 NA TRBV2 TRBD2 TGTGCCAGCAGTCGGGCTAGCGGGGGGGGCTCAGAGACCCAGTACTTC CASSRASGGGSETQYF
TRBJ2-5 once TRBV5-1 NA TGCGCCAGCAGCTTGGCGGGGATTGGGTTCCGAGAGACCCAGTACTTC CASSLAGIGFRETQYF
TRBJ2-6 NA TRBV19 NA TGTGCCAGTAGTATAGGAAGAGGGTCTGGGGCCAACGTCCTGACTTTC CASSIGRGSGANVLTF
TRBJ1-5 NA TRBV2 NA TGTGCCAGCAGCGCCTTGGGGGGAAATCAGCCCCAGCATTTT CASSALGGNQPQHF
TRBJ2-5 few TRBV6-5 TRBD1 TGTGCCAGCAGCTACGGTGCAGGGGGCGCAGAGACCCAGTACTTC CASSYGAGGAETQYF
TRBJ2-5 NA TRBV2 NA TGTGCCAGCAGTCAGGGAATAGGAGAGACCCAGTACTTC CASSQGIGETQYF
TRBJ2-3 once TRBV9 TRBD2 TGTGCCAGCAGCCCGCCGGGGGGGGCGACAGATACGCAGTATTTT CASSPPGGATDTQYF
TRBJ2-3 few TRBV4-3 TRBD2 TGCGCCAGCAGCCAAGATCTAACTAGCGGGGCGGATACGCAGTATTTT CASSQDLTSGADTQYF
TRBJ2-7 many TRBV11-2 TRBD1 TGTGCCAGCAGCTTAGACTACAGGGGGCCCTACGAGCAGTACTTC CASSLDYRGPYEQYF
TRBJ2-7 NA TRBV7-6 TRBD2 TGTGCCAGCAGCGCTAGCGGGGGGAGATCCTACGAGCAGTACTTC CASSASGGRSYEQYF
TRBJ2-3 NA TRBV12-5 TRBD2 TGTGCTAGTGGTTTGGTGGGGACTAGCGGGGGGACCGGGGATACGCAGTATTTT CASGLVGTSGGTGDTQYF
TRBJ1-2 medium-sized TRBV2 NA TGTGCCGGAACATTACAGGGTCTGAGCTACACCTTC CAGTLQGLSYTF
TRBJ2-1 NA TRBV7-3 TRBD2 TGTGCCAGCAGCTTAGGGACTAGGAAATATGAGCAGTTCTTC CASSLGTRKYEQFF
TRBJ1-5 NA TRBV6-1 NA TGTGCCAGCAGTGGGCCCTTTGGGGGAGGTAGCAATCAGCCCCAGCATTTT CASSGPFGGGSNQPQHF